A single sample is the source of the 20 T cell receptor beta chains below, sequenced in a study of cytomegalovirus exposure and HLA in healthy donors. Generated by immunoSEQ multiplex PCR, the TCRdb table keeps only in-frame clones and is missing some. The sample has some 200,000 clones; roughly nine tenths are singletons. The material sequenced was PBMCs. Source of these receptors: a man aged 25-45 years in good health and CMV-seropositive.

The J gene is TRBJ1-2, the V gene TRBV18; 7 bases agree with TRBD1. The germline V gene has CDR1 KGHSH and CDR2 LQKENI. This CDR3 has 14 residues. Unmatched junction bases numbered 5, after V lost 3 bases and J lost 4 bases. CDR3 loop: CASSPVGQTYGYTF. In DNA form, the CDR3 reads TGTGCCAGCTCACCCGTGGGACAGACCTATGGCTACACCTTC.

The gene calls are TRBV27 and TRBJ2-7; TRBD2 agrees at 8 bases. After removal of 4 bases from V and 3 bases from J, the junction contained 11 bases not matched to a gene. In germline, CDR1 is MNHEY, CDR2 SMNVEV (reference sequence). The length of the CDR3 is 16 residues. Written as DNA, the CDR3 is TGTGCCAGCAGTTCAAGACTAGCGAGAAACTTCTACGAGCAGTACTTC. This gives the protein CASSSRLARNFYEQYF.

The rearrangement links TRBV5-1 to TRBJ2-7, with 13 positions matching TRBD2. Germline V CDR1 and CDR2: SGHRS, YFSETQ. J lost 2 bases, V lost 3 bases, and 2 bases had no gene match. This CDR3 region has 15 residues. The CDR3 spells CASSSGLAGAYEQYF. The CDR3 nucleotides are TGCGCCAGCAGCTCTGGACTAGCGGGGGCCTACGAGCAGTACTTC.

The genes are TRBV6-1 and TRBJ2-7, with D perhaps being TRBD1 or TRBD2 (5 bases each). The germline V and J ends were trimmed by 9 bases and 6 bases, with 21 bases remaining between them. This CDR3 has 14 residues. CDR1 is MNHNS, CDR2 SASEGT, per germline. For the CDR3, the DNA is TGTGCCAGTGCCCGGGACGGAGGCCTGGGCGAGCAGTACTTC. Its translation: CASARDGGLGEQYF.

As to this clone: Other DNA sequences from this sample encode an identical CDR3 as well. The chain links TRBV6-5 to TRBJ2-3; unclear D gene. The length of the CDR3 is 12 residues. Trimming stripped 4 bases from V and 2 bases from J, with 4 bases between. CDR1 is MNHEY and CDR2 is SVGAGI in the germline V gene. The CDR3 loop reads CASSSTTDTQYF. The CDR3 nucleotides read TGTGCCAGCAGTTCCACCACAGATACGCAGTATTTT.

The gene calls are TRBV29-1 and TRBJ1-2, with 7 bases that match TRBD1. This CDR3 has 14 amino acids. In germline, CDR1 is SQVTM, CDR2 ANQGSEA. J was trimmed by 4 bases and V by 2 bases; bases with no gene match: 7. The DNA of the CDR3 is TGCAGCGTTGAAAGATGGGACAGCTTCTATGGCTACACCTTC. It encodes CSVERWDSFYGYTF.

V gene TRBV27 combines with J gene TRBJ2-7; 11 bases are a match to TRBD2. The J segment lost 2 bases and the V segment lost 4 bases, leaving 1 base of the junction unmatched. CDR3 length equals 14 residues. The germline gives CDR1 MNHEY, CDR2 SMNVEV (reference sequence). The CDR3 DNA follows: TGTGCCAGCAGTTCACTAGCGGGAGCCTACGAGCAGTACTTC. It specifies CASSSLAGAYEQYF.

The chain links TRBV18 to TRBJ1-1; the match to TRBD1 covers 8 bases. The germline CDR1 and CDR2 sequences are KGHSH and LQKENI. The trim removed 3 bases at V and 1 base at J, leaving 4 bases unmatched. The CDR3 consists of 15 residues. The CDR3 sequence: CASSPRTGPNTEAFF. CDR3 DNA: TGTGCCAGCTCACCTCGGACAGGGCCGAACACTGAAGCTTTCTTT.

This clone was seen a handful of times. This sequence joins TRBV4-3 and TRBJ1-1; D unclear. V was pared by 4 bases and J by 2 bases, with 8 bases between. Germline values: CDR1 LGHNA, CDR2 YSLEER. The CDR3 is 13 amino acids. CDR3: CASSLVRNTEAFF. The CDR3 DNA reads as TGCGCCAGCAGCCTCGTGAGAAACACTGAAGCTTTCTTT.

The chain carries TRBV28 and TRBJ2-3, with D unclear. Germline CDR1 is MDHEN and CDR2 is SYDVKM. V was shortened by 6 bases and J by 8 bases, with 15 bases between the two germline ends. The CDR3 consists of 13 residues. The CDR3 region is CASSLLIYGTQYF. DNA of the CDR3: TGTGCCAGCAGCCTACTTATCTATGGTACGCAGTATTTT.

The chain has TRBV7-9 and TRBJ2-7; 8 positions match TRBD2. V lost 7 bases and J lost 0; bases outside the gene matches: 8. Germline CDR1 and CDR2: SEHNR and FQNEAQ (reference sequence). This CDR3 is 15 amino acids long. The CDR3 DNA follows: TGTGCCAGCAACCCACCCGGGACTAGCTCCTACGAGCAGTACTTC. Translation: CASNPPGTSSYEQYF.

This CDR3 reads CASSRDLTGLNYEQYF. For the CDR3, the DNA is TGTGCCAGCAGCCGGGACCTGACAGGGTTAAACTACGAGCAGTACTTC. The rearrangement joins TRBV5-5 to TRBJ2-7; 7 bases fit TRBD1. Trimming took 4 bases from V and 3 from J; bases not matched to a gene: 13. Germline V lookup: CDR1 SGHKS, CDR2 YYEKEE (reference sequence). The CDR3 consists of 16 residues. Variable domain in full (rest from reference TRBV5-5 and TRBJ2-7): DAGVTQSPTHLIKTRGQQVTLRCSPISGHKSVSWYQQVLGQGPQFIFQYYEKEERGRGNFPDRFSARQFPNYSSELNVNALLLGDSALYLCASSRDLTGLNYEQYFGPGTRLTVT.

V usage is TRBV4-1 and J usage is TRBJ2-7; no reliable D call. This CDR3 spans 15 amino acids. The germline V and J ends were trimmed by 4 bases and 1 base, with 14 bases remaining between them. In germline, CDR1 is MGHRA, CDR2 YSYEKL. The CDR3 nucleotides are TGCGCCAGCAGCCCGATAGGGATGATATCCTACGAGCAGTACTTC. Amino acid sequence: CASSPIGMISYEQYF.

This chain joins TRBV2 and TRBJ1-5; TRBD1 might be the D (6 bases). Trimming removed 4 bases at V and 0 bases at J, with 10 bases between. There are 15 residues in the CDR3. Germline CDR1 reads SNHLY; CDR2 reads FYNNEI. CDR3 in DNA: TGTGCCAGCAGTGTAGAGGGACATAGCAATCAGCCCCAGCATTTT. Its translation is CASSVEGHSNQPQHF.

V and J are TRBV12-5 and TRBJ2-7; unclear D gene. This CDR3 region has 12 residues. The germline gives CDR1 LGHNT, CDR2 FRNRAP. V was shortened by 2 bases and J by 3 bases, with 5 bases between the two germline ends. The CDR3 DNA reads as TGTGCTAGTGGTTTGAACCTCTACGAGCAGTACTTC. It is translated as CASGLNLYEQYF.

On this clone itself: Other DNA sequences from this sample encode an identical CDR3 as well. The rearrangement links TRBV6-5 to TRBJ2-2; TRBD1 aligns across 7 bases. From germline, CDR1 is MNHEY and CDR2 SVGAGI. The CDR3 runs to 15 residues. Trimming took 2 bases from V and 6 from J; bases not matched to a gene: 6. CDR3 amino acids: CASSYRSQGAGELFF. The CDR3 nucleotides are TGTGCCAGCAGTTACCGTAGCCAGGGGGCCGGGGAGCTGTTTTTT.

This clone was seen only a few times. This chain joins TRBV4-3 and TRBJ1-2, with D possibly matching TRBD1 (6 bases). In germline, CDR1 is LGHNA, CDR2 YSLEER. Trimming left V 0 bases short and J 4 bases short, with 15 bases between. The CDR3 totals 16 residues. The CDR3 DNA sequence: TGCGCCAGCAGCCAAGACAATGGGGGACATCTCTATGGCTACACCTTC. This codes for CASSQDNGGHLYGYTF.

This chain links TRBV7-3 with TRBJ2-2; no definite D call. Trimming left V 6 bases short and J 5 bases short, with 10 bases between. Germline V gene lookup returns CDR1 SGHTA and CDR2 FQGTGA. This CDR3 spans 13 amino acids. The CDR3: CASRLTGTGELFF. The CDR3 nucleotides read TGTGCCAGCAGACTCACTGGGACCGGGGAGCTGTTTTTT.

The J gene is TRBJ2-1, the V gene TRBV9; TRBD1 aligns across 10 bases. This CDR3 spans 15 amino acids. The J segment lost 6 bases and the V segment lost 4 bases, leaving 7 bases of the junction unmatched. Per the germline V gene, CDR1 is SGDLS and CDR2 is YYNGEE. This CDR3 reads CASSRRQGAINEQFF. CDR3 DNA: TGTGCCAGCAGCCGTCGACAGGGGGCCATCAATGAGCAGTTCTTC.

The chain links TRBV9 to TRBJ1-6; 11 bases fit TRBD1. Losses at the gene ends were 3 bases for V and 5 bases for J; bases not matched to a gene: 1. Germline V gives CDR1 SGDLS, CDR2 YYNGEE. The CDR3 has 15 residues. The CDR3 region has the DNA TGTGCCAGCAGCGAGGGACAGGGGGATAATTCACCCCTCCACTTT. Encoded protein: CASSEGQGDNSPLHF. Looking up the rest from reference TRBV9 and TRBJ1-6 gives the full variable domain: DSGVTQTPKHLITATGQRVTLRCSPRSGDLSVYWYQQSLDQGLQFLIQYYNGEERAKGNILERFSAQQFPDLHSELNLSSLELGDSALYFCASSEGQGDNSPLHFGNGTRLTVT.